This T cell receptor (beta chain) was identified in a study of cytomegalovirus exposure and HLA in healthy donors. This clone was seen a handful of times. Its cognate antigen is unknown. This donor has no recorded CMV serostatus. Study-level findings and limits: In a later analysis, across HLA loci, associated TCR counts were highest for DRB1, lowest for HLA-C. Most of the TCR beta V segments (in an earlier analysis) were productive either about 87% or about 30% of the time.

Trimming stripped 5 bases from V and 1 base from J, with 14 bases between. CDR3 length: 15 amino acids. Germline lookup yields CDR1 LNHDA and CDR2 SQIVND (reference sequence). PCR involved 60 Vbeta and 13 Jbeta primers. Per the original methods: Later, tens of millions of unique TCR beta chains were counted in an analysis, and roughly 11 million of them were shared. TCRdb keeps only in-frame clones here, not all; method: immunoSEQ multiplex PCR. For V, J and clone size, that table is used; D and trimming come from the DNA. The table has 35,000 to 50,000 clones, roughly half seen once. Sequencing was performed on PBMCs. V is TRBV19 and J is TRBJ1-1; D not certain. The receptor was derived from a human donor in good health. The CDR3 is CASSLPREQNTEAFF. Written as DNA, the CDR3 is TGTGCCAGTAGTTTACCCCGGGAACAGAACACTGAAGCTTTCTTT.